The subject of this entry is one T cell receptor beta chain. Its binding antigen is unknown. Qualities for individual bases were not recorded, and no much larger clone is one base off. Using the deep immunoSEQ assay, TCR CDR3 regions were amplified from genomic DNA by multiplex PCR. Extracted genomic DNA from each cell subset was spread evenly across all wells of several immunoSEQ 96-well plates, with each plate serving as a replicate. Each replicate PCR for sorted subsets received approximately 200 ng genomic DNA, equal to roughly 29,000 T cell genomes. The purified libraries were quantified using a Qubit 3.0 fluorometer, sized with a Bioanalyzer 2100, and then quantified again using the KAPA Library Quantification kit. Every immunoSEQ 96-well plate was sequenced on a dedicated single-read 150-cycle Illumina NextSeq 550 flow cell. Under the source paper's analysis protocol: Because the immunoSEQ output included only junctional sequences and no quality scores, the filtering could not be the same as the filtering used for full-length reads. To assign V/J genes and CDR3, sequences were annotated using PyIR, a Python wrapper for IgBLAST v1.9, with IMGT germline references. Reads were removed for weak V/J assignments (E-value above 1e-6), missing CDR3, stop codons, out-of-frame junctions, or ambiguous translated residues. V3J clonotypes were defined by identical inferred V gene, J gene, and CDR3 amino acid sequence. Percentage overlap between repertoires was computed as shared unique clonotypes divided by the size of the smaller repertoire. Richness of each repertoire was evaluated using RTK rarefaction, the Chao1 estimator, and Recon v2.1 estimates of unobserved clonotypes. Generation probabilities were computed with OLGA for all TCRbeta clonotypes obtained by the gDNA method from a few donors. Drawn from immuneACCESS, this table holds only the in-frame rearrangements with V and J called that TCRdb kept. Clones are partly lost; checked studies trace under half to an unresolved V gene and leave the rest unexplained. The V and J calls and clone size are taken from that table; D and trimming were inferred from the DNA. The sample profile shows under 2,000,000 clones; about 94% of them were found once. Approximately 1.2% of the sample goes to the ten largest clones.

The data were obtained in a study of shared clonotypes between healthy human individuals (dated by TCRdb to 2020 to 2021). About the investigation overall: The cohort comprised a couple of women and a few men aged 18 to 49 years. To estimate repertoire size and how much clonotype sharing occurs between individuals, the study deeply sequenced the blood TCR repertoires of several healthy adults. Per donor, three plates each were used for CD4 naive and CD4 memory, two for CD8 naive, and one for CD8 memory. Each donor's leukapheresis produced roughly between roughly 0.9 and 9 billion PBMCs. To increase sequencing depth and limit assay-specific biases, different laboratories used diverse techniques to prepare libraries and sequence TCR repertoires.

Results and caveats for the whole study, not just this receptor: Clonotypes shared by all four sorted-subset donors showed higher generation probabilities than non-shared clonotypes. Larger estimated clonotype richness was generally found for naive subsets than for memory subsets. Pairwise subsampling led to the expectation that sequencing depth would affect the degree of clonotype sharing among donors. Because the study included a small number of donors, the genetic and exposure-history diversity represented was limited. Sharing across several donors was observed for about 4.8% of naive CD4, over 3% of naive CD8, 2.3% of memory CD4, and approximately 0.41% of memory CD8 clonotypes. Incomplete sequencing was indicated by rarefaction of sorted-subset datasets, despite the large sequencing depth. Sampling was limited to blood, and TCR repertoires in tissue likely differ from TCR repertoires in blood.

CD8 naive samples were obtained by positive selection for CCR7 among CD45RO-negative cells, yielding a CD45RA+CCR7+ population from which TemRA cells were excluded. The donors were healthy, HIV-negative adults with no recently reported acute infections or vaccinations. Only Caucasian adults living in Nashville, Tennessee, USA were represented among the donors. Blood was obtained by leukapheresis, after which PBMCs were separated by Ficoll-Histopaque density gradient centrifugation and cryopreserved in liquid nitrogen vapor phase. Analytical flow cytometry was used to check the purity and quantity of each magnetically sorted T cell population. Each sorted fraction had its genomic DNA isolated and then quantified by UV absorbance on a Nanodrop 2000c. CDR1 MDHEN and CDR2 SYDVKM were looked up in the germline V gene. Measured from the cysteine to the phenylalanine, the CDR3 is 18 residues long. Only the CDR3 DNA stays, 54 bases, in frame from base 1. Germline trimming amounts to 2 bases on V and 0 bases on J, with 12 as the count of junction bases outside the gene matches.

Here the chain combines TRBV28 and TRBJ2-7, with TRBD1 matching 8 junction bases. The source of this sequence is a young man in good health. The material sequenced was naive CD8+ T cells sorted from blood. The cell subset or site tag for this specimen amounts to: CD45RA+CCR7+. The sequence in DNA is TGTGCCAGCAGTTTAAGTTACCCCGACAGGGGACACTCCTACGAGCAGTACTTC. Its translation is CASSLSYPDRGHSYEQYF.